The next 30 T cell receptor beta chains were all read from a single sample in a study of PD-1 blockade in classical Hodgkin lymphoma. Produced via immunoSEQ multiplex PCR; TCRdb's table is partial and in-frame only. The top ten hold about 6% of the sample, which has 13,000 to 15,000 clones, roughly nine tenths seen once. This sample's time point: newly diagnosed, previously untreated cHL patient sample. Magnetic negative selection isolated CD8+ T cells from thawed PBMCs. Sequenced material: CD8+ T cells from blood. The source of these receptors is a human donor with classical Hodgkin lymphoma.

The J gene is TRBJ2-7, the V gene TRBV4-1; the D is unclear. Trimming removed 3 bases from V and 7 bases from J, with 7 bases in between. Germline V gives CDR1 MGHRA, CDR2 YSYEKL. The CDR3 contains 11 residues. CDR3 residues: CASSQFREQYF. CDR3 DNA: TGCGCCAGCAGCCAGTTTAGGGAGCAGTACTTC.

The chain recombines TRBV5-5 with TRBJ1-2, with 7 bases fitting TRBD1. This CDR3 comprises 15 residues. Germline V gene data show CDR1 as SGHKS and CDR2 as YYEKEE (reference sequence). The V gene end was trimmed by 4 bases and the J gene end by 5 bases; junction bases not matched to a gene: 11. The chain's CDR3 is CASSPDRPPRYGYTF. The CDR3 DNA reads TGTGCCAGCAGCCCGGACAGGCCCCCCCGGTATGGCTACACCTTC.

V gene TRBV9 combines with J gene TRBJ1-3; D is undetermined. Germline lookup yields CDR1 SGDLS and CDR2 YYNGEE. V lost 4 bases to trimming and J lost 0 bases, with 14 bases between them. This CDR3 has 16 residues. This CDR3 reads CASSPYEDSSGNTIYF. The CDR3 DNA sequence: TGTGCCAGCAGCCCGTACGAGGATAGCTCTGGAAACACCATATATTTT.

The J gene is TRBJ1-1, the V gene TRBV30; D is unclear. Germline CDR1 GTSNPN, CDR2 SVGIG (reference sequence). This CDR3 contains 11 residues. V lost 0 bases to trimming and J lost 6 bases, with 5 bases between them. For the CDR3, the DNA is TGTGCCTGGAGTGTCGCCCCTGAAGCTTTCTTT. Translated: CAWSVAPEAFF.

The chain links TRBV7-3 to TRBJ1-1, with D perhaps TRBD1 (5 bases). V lost 5 bases, J lost 1 base, and 11 bases lay in between. The germline V gene has CDR1 SGHTA and CDR2 FQGTGA. The CDR3 runs to 14 residues. The CDR3 coding sequence is TGTGCCAGCAGCCTCGGTCAGGGGAACACTGAAGCTTTCTTT. It encodes CASSLGQGNTEAFF.

The rearrangement uses TRBV5-8 and TRBJ2-2, with D unclear. The CDR3 length is 16 residues. V lost 2 bases, J lost 2 bases, and 13 bases lay in between. Germline CDR1 SGHTS, CDR2 YDEGEE. DNA for the CDR3: TGTGCCAGCAGCTTTGATAACAGCCTCAACACCGGGGAGCTGTTTTTT. Translating gives CASSFDNSLNTGELFF.

This clone came up a few times. V is TRBV12-5 and J is TRBJ1-2; 7 nucleotides line up with TRBD1. The V gene's germline CDR1 is LGHNT and CDR2 FRNRAP. The CDR3 runs 15 residues. The V gene end was trimmed by 1 base and the J gene end by 6 bases; junction bases not matched to a gene: 8. CDR3 in DNA: TGTGCTAGTGGTTTGGCCTCTATCACAGGGGATGGCTACACCTTC. This sequence encodes CASGLASITGDGYTF.

The V call is TRBV28, the J call TRBJ2-7, with 8 nucleotides matching TRBD2. After removal of 6 bases from V and 2 bases from J, the junction contained 15 bases not matched to a gene. The V gene's germline CDR1 is MDHEN and CDR2 SYDVKM. The CDR3 has 17 residues. Written as DNA, the CDR3 is TGTGCCAGCAGGAAACCCAGAGAACTAGCGGCGGCCTACGAGCAGTACTTC. This translates into CASRKPRELAAAYEQYF.

The chain links TRBV10-3 to TRBJ1-1, with D possibly being TRBD1 (5 bases). This CDR3 comprises 11 residues. Germline CDR1 ENHRY, CDR2 SYGVKD. The germline V and J ends were trimmed by 2 bases and 8 bases, with 6 bases remaining between them. CDR3 sequence (DNA): TGTGCCATCAGTGAGGGGGCAGAAGCTTTCTTT. Its translation is CAISEGAEAFF.

This sequence joins TRBV15 and TRBJ2-2; 8 bases are shared with TRBD1. The CDR3 length is 16 residues. Germline loops: CDR1 LNHNV, CDR2 YYDKDF (reference sequence). J lost 2 bases, V lost 2 bases, and 4 bases had no gene match. Here the CDR3 reads CATSRFAGGNTGELFF. In DNA form, the CDR3 reads TGTGCCACCAGCAGATTCGCAGGGGGCAACACCGGGGAGCTGTTTTTT.

The sample holds one count of this clone. The rearrangement uses TRBV11-2 and TRBJ2-1; 9 bases line up with TRBD2. The V segment lost 5 bases and the J segment 0 bases; nucleotides outside the gene matches: 2. This CDR3 is 15 amino acids long. The germline CDR1 and CDR2 sequences are SGHAT and FQNNGV. CDR3 bases: TGTGCCAGCAGCCATAGCGGGAGCTCCTACAATGAGCAGTTCTTC. Encoded protein: CASSHSGSSYNEQFF.

The chain uses TRBV6-1 and TRBJ2-7; 9 positions match TRBD1. This CDR3 has 15 residues. V shed 2 bases, J shed 1 base, and the junction held 3 bases outside the gene matches. CDR1 and CDR2 (germline): MNHNS, SASEGT. The CDR3 spells CASSETGTGSYEQYF. Here the CDR3 DNA reads TGTGCCAGCAGTGAAACAGGGACAGGGTCCTACGAGCAGTACTTC.

The chain joins TRBV27 to TRBJ2-7, with TRBD2 matching 12 bases. J was trimmed by 0 bases and V by 3 bases; bases with no gene match: 3. CDR1 MNHEY and CDR2 SMNVEV come from the germline V gene (reference sequence). CDR3 length: 16 amino acids. The CDR3 sequence: CASSFGLAGPSYEQYF. CDR3 DNA sequence: TGTGCCAGCAGTTTTGGACTAGCGGGACCCTCCTACGAGCAGTACTTC.

The chain employs TRBV9 and TRBJ2-7, with a possible D match to TRBD2 (6 bases). Trimming cost V 0 bases and J 6 bases, with 10 bases left between them. The CDR3 runs 13 residues. Per germline, CDR1 SGDLS and CDR2 YYNGEE. CDR3 DNA sequence: TGTGCCAGCAGCGTAGGTGGGGGGAGCGAGCAGTACTTC. This gives the protein CASSVGGGSEQYF. The full variable domain, with the rest looked up from reference TRBV9 and TRBJ2-7, is DSGVTQTPKHLITATGQRVTLRCSPRSGDLSVYWYQQSLDQGLQFLIQYYNGEERAKGNILERFSAQQFPDLHSELNLSSLELGDSALYFCASSVGGGSEQYFGPGTRLTVT.

The rearrangement joins TRBV7-8 to TRBJ1-5; 8 positions agree with TRBD1. Trimming removed 5 bases from V and 6 bases from J; junction bases left unmatched: 6. Germline CDR1 is SGHVS and CDR2 is FQNEAQ. The CDR3 loop spans 14 amino acids. The CDR3 spells CASSPNRGSQPQHF. The DNA for the CDR3 is TGTGCCAGCAGCCCGAACAGGGGGAGTCAGCCCCAGCATTTT.

In regard to this clone: Sequence at one end of the junction differs from germline and may be a read error. This sequence joins TRBV9 and TRBJ2-1; 7 nucleotides line up with TRBD1. The germline gives CDR1 SGDLS, CDR2 YYNGEE. The CDR3 covers 14 residues. The CDR3 spells CASSQGDRSAPRLF. Written as DNA, the CDR3 is TGTGCCAGCAGCCAGGGGGACCGTTCGGCACCTAGGCTCTTC. Together with reference TRBV9 and TRBJ2-1, the CDR3 gives the full variable domain: DSGVTQTPKHLITATGQRVTLRCSPRSGDLSVYWYQQSLDQGLQFLIQYYNGEERAKGNILERFSAQQFPDLHSELNLSSLELGDSALYFCASSQGDRSAPRLFGPGTRLTVL.

The gene calls are TRBV18 and TRBJ1-6, with TRBD1 matching 7 bases. The CDR3 sequence is 15 residues long. The germline V gene encodes CDR1 KGHSH and CDR2 LQKENI. The junction had 6 bases not matched to a gene; V was cut back by 6 bases and J by 4 bases. CDR3 in amino acids: CASSPGTAYNSPLHF. DNA for the CDR3: TGTGCCAGCTCCCCCGGGACAGCTTATAATTCACCCCTCCACTTT.

V is TRBV6-5 and J is TRBJ2-7; 7 nucleotides agree with TRBD2. The germline CDR1 and CDR2 sequences are MNHEY and SVGAGI. The V gene end was trimmed by 2 bases and the J gene end by 2 bases; junction bases not matched to a gene: 6. The CDR3 runs to 15 residues. CDR3 amino acids: CASSYAAGETYEQYF. The CDR3 region has the DNA TGTGCCAGCAGTTACGCGGCGGGAGAAACCTACGAGCAGTACTTC.

The chain combines TRBV7-9 with TRBJ1-2; tentative D call: TRBD1 (5 bases). Germline V lookup: CDR1 SEHNR, CDR2 FQNEAQ (reference sequence). V shed 4 bases and J shed 4 bases, with 7 bases lying between them. CDR3 length: 12 amino acids. The CDR3 here is CASSSGIYGYTF. DNA for the CDR3: TGTGCCAGCAGCTCAGGGATCTATGGCTACACCTTC.

The chain employs TRBV10-1 and TRBJ2-1; 9 bases are shared with TRBD2. After removal of 0 bases from V and 3 bases from J, the junction contained 6 bases not matched to a gene. Looked up from germline, CDR1 is WNHNN and CDR2 is SYGVQD (reference sequence). The length of the CDR3 is 17 residues. The CDR3 DNA is TGCGCCAGCAGTGAGTCTTTTGCGGGAGGGGACTACAATGAGCAGTTCTTC. It yields the protein CASSESFAGGDYNEQFF.

The genes are TRBV5-1 and TRBJ2-5, with D perhaps TRBD2 (5 bases). V lost 4 bases, J lost 2 bases, and 12 bases lay in between. This CDR3 spans 14 amino acids. In germline, CDR1 is SGHRS, CDR2 YFSETQ. CDR3 nucleotides: TGCGCCAGCAGCCCGGTCGGGAATCAAGAGACCCAGTACTTC. Translation: CASSPVGNQETQYF.

This clone was seen a single time. The chain joins TRBV5-5 to TRBJ1-5; D remains unclear. Deletions cut 0 bases from V and 6 bases from J, with 13 bases between. Germline CDR1 is SGHKS and CDR2 is YYEKEE (reference sequence). The CDR3 runs 15 residues. The CDR3 here is CASSLVAGKSQPQHF. As DNA, the CDR3 is TGTGCCAGCAGCTTGGTGGCGGGGAAAAGTCAGCCCCAGCATTTT.

The chain has TRBV11-2 and TRBJ1-2; D may be TRBD1 (5 bases). Trimming removed 3 bases at V and 7 bases at J, with 6 bases between. This CDR3 has 11 amino acids. Germline CDR1 is SGHAT and CDR2 is FQNNGV. The CDR3 region has the DNA TGTGCCAGCAGCTTTGGGGGTGGCTACACCTTC. Translating it yields CASSFGGGYTF.

The chain links TRBV9 to TRBJ2-3; 11 bases align to TRBD1. The length of the CDR3 is 15 residues. The J segment lost 5 bases and the V segment lost 0 bases, leaving 2 bases of the junction unmatched. Germline CDR1 SGDLS, CDR2 YYNGEE. This CDR3 reads CASSVAGTGGDTQYF. The CDR3 coding sequence is TGTGCCAGCAGCGTAGCTGGGACAGGGGGAGATACGCAGTATTTT.

Written as DNA, the CDR3 is TGCGCCAGCAGCCAAGAAGTAGGTCCTACTGAAGCTTTCTTT. Its translation: CASSQEVGPTEAFF. The chain carries TRBV4-1 and TRBJ1-1; D is unresolved. The V and J ends lost 0 bases and 5 bases respectively, with 10 bases between them. The CDR3 consists of 14 residues. Germline CDR1 reads MGHRA; CDR2 reads YSYEKL.

This CDR3 is CASRIAGQGDQPQHF. In DNA form, the CDR3 reads TGTGCCAGCAGGATCGCCGGACAGGGCGATCAGCCCCAGCATTTT. The gene calls are TRBV6-5 and TRBJ1-5, with 8 bases fitting TRBD1. The CDR3 is 15 amino acids. Looked up from germline, CDR1 is MNHEY and CDR2 is SVGAGI. J lost 5 bases, V lost 6 bases, and 9 bases had no gene match.

This clone occurred once. The V and J genes are TRBV7-9 and TRBJ2-7; D remains unclear. This CDR3 is 12 amino acids long. The V end lost 5 bases, the J end lost 6 bases, and 11 bases lay between the germline ends. Per germline, CDR1 SEHNR and CDR2 FQNEAQ (reference sequence). The CDR3 DNA is TGTGCCAGCAGCCTTAGCCCCTTCGAGCAGTACTTC. The encoded protein is CASSLSPFEQYF.

J is TRBJ1-1 and V is TRBV27; the D is unclear. The CDR3 extends over 15 amino acids. Germline V gene data show CDR1 as MNHEY and CDR2 as SMNVEV (reference sequence). V was trimmed by 1 base and J by 1 base, leaving 10 bases between them. In DNA form, the CDR3 reads TGTGCCAGCAGTTTATTTACGGGAAGGAACACTGAAGCTTTCTTT. Amino acids: CASSLFTGRNTEAFF.

The rearrangement uses TRBV5-1 and TRBJ2-1, with TRBD2 identical over 9 bases. This CDR3 has 15 residues. V gave up 2 bases and J gave up 8 bases; unmatched junction bases: 8. Germline loops: CDR1 SGHRS, CDR2 YFSETQ. The CDR3 sequence: CASSFIAGGQDEQFF. CDR3 sequence (DNA): TGCGCCAGCAGCTTTATCGCGGGAGGGCAGGATGAGCAGTTCTTC.

The genes are TRBV6-6 and TRBJ2-1; D remains unclear. CDR1 and CDR2 from the germline V gene are MNHNY and SVGAGI (reference sequence). There are 13 residues in the CDR3. The germline V and J ends were trimmed by 5 bases and 2 bases, with 7 bases remaining between them. The CDR3 sequence is CASSPDPYNEQFF. The CDR3 coding sequence is TGTGCCAGCAGTCCCGACCCCTACAATGAGCAGTTCTTC.